Here is one TCR beta chain with its context. This entry comes from a study of technical replicates of blood from several donors. V lost 1 base and J 4 bases, leaving 11 bases between the germline ends. The V gene's germline CDR1 is SGHDT and CDR2 YYEEEE. The CDR3 is 15 amino acids. Assay: immunoSEQ multiplex PCR; the TCRdb copy retains only in-frame clones and omits some. The table has tens of thousands of clones, roughly 90% seen once. The gene calls are TRBV5-6 and TRBJ2-2; D remains unclear. The sequenced sample was PBMCs. This TCR was sampled from a human donor in good health. Some clones in this sample may be carry-over from other donors' samples. CDR3 sequence (DNA): TGTGCCAGCAGCTTGTACAGAGCTCGCACCGGGGAGCTGTTTTTT. Its translation is CASSLYRARTGELFF.